The 10 T cell receptor beta chains given below trace back to one sample, sequenced in a study of low-dose radiotherapy and immunotherapy resistance in tumors. Covering alpha and beta chains, TRAV- and TRBV-specific primers were used for the first-strand cDNA. With a V-primer adapter and a constant-region primer, TCRs were amplified for about 20 PCR cycles. Via MiXCR, TCRdb re-called the reads, giving one row per CDR3 protein. The data contain some 57,000 distinct CDR3 sequences, 23% of them singletons. The time point: after trial treatment. Noted treatment: LDRT plus nivolumab, ipilimumab, low-dose cyclophosphamide and aspirin (RACIN trial). The sequencing here drew on PBMCs, taken after low-dose radiotherapy plus immunotherapy. All receptors come from a male donor with prostate cancer.

As to this clonotype: Since a far larger clone is one base different, this is likely a read error. The rearrangement uses TRBV6-2 or TRBV6-3 and TRBJ2-1; the D call may be TRBD1 or TRBD2 (5 bases each). This CDR3 has 13 residues. Between the trimmed V and J ends, which lost 6 bases and 10 bases, there was a span of 16 bases. Germline values: CDR1 MNHEY, CDR2 SVGEGT. The CDR3 loop reads CASRIQGAREQFF. The CDR3 nucleotides read TGTGCCAGCAGAATTCAGGGAGCGCGAGAGCAGTTCTTC.

This clonotype was detected ten times or more. The chain's CDR3 is CASSLSRPGQGLYEQYF. In DNA form, the CDR3 reads TGCGCCAGCAGCCTTTCACGACCGGGACAGGGGCTCTACGAGCAGTACTTC. The chain uses TRBV5-1 and TRBJ2-7, with 10 nucleotides matching TRBD1. Trimming at V came to 4 bases and at J to 3 bases, leaving 13 bases not matched to a gene. CDR1 SGHRS and CDR2 YFSETQ come from the germline V gene. This CDR3 spans 17 amino acids.

This clonotype has a handful of counts. V and J are TRBV2 and TRBJ1-1, with no clear D. Between the trimmed V and J ends, which lost 1 base and 5 bases, there was a span of 8 bases. The CDR3 is made up of 13 amino acids. The germline V gene encodes CDR1 SNHLY and CDR2 FYNNEI. The CDR3 loop is CASSEVVATEAFF. The CDR3 DNA follows: TGTGCCAGCAGTGAAGTTGTAGCGACTGAAGCTTTCTTT.

This clonotype was detected many times. This chain connects TRBV4-2 to TRBJ2-7; D is undetermined. The V and J ends lost 1 base and 0 bases respectively, with 10 bases between them. CDR3 size: 15 residues. The germline CDR1 and CDR2 sequences are LGHNA and YNFKEQ. The CDR3 coding sequence is TGTGCCAGCAGCCAAGGTCCCAGCGACTCCTACGAGCAGTACTTC. Its translation: CASSQGPSDSYEQYF.

Ten or more counts support this clonotype. This chain joins TRBV21-1 and TRBJ2-3; the D segment call TRBD2 is taken from the table without a DNA check. TRBV21-1 is an annotated pseudogene. CDR3 length: 16 amino acids. This CDR3 is CASNPAGDPNTDTQYF. The CDR3 DNA reads as TGTGCCAGCAATCCAGCGGGAGACCCGAACACAGATACGCAGTATTTT.

This chain uses TRBV6-6 with TRBJ2-5; TRBD2 agrees at 14 bases. The CDR3 has 18 amino acids. Germline V gene data show CDR1 as MNHNY and CDR2 as SVGAGI (reference sequence). The V and J ends lost 3 bases and 5 bases, in that order; junction bases with no gene match: 11. The CDR3 DNA follows: TGTGCCAGCAGTTATCCTTTGACTAGCGGGAGGGCCCGGGAGACCCAGTACTTC. It yields the protein CASSYPLTSGRARETQYF.

This clonotype was counted ten times or more. The V gene is TRBV10-3, the J gene TRBJ2-3; 8 bases fit TRBD2. From germline, CDR1 is ENHRY and CDR2 SYGVKD. The CDR3 is made up of 14 amino acids. V shed 3 bases, J shed 1 base, and the junction held 0 bases outside the gene matches. This CDR3 is CAISDSGGTDTQYF. In DNA form, the CDR3 reads TGTGCCATCAGTGATAGCGGGGGCACAGATACGCAGTATTTT.

This clonotype was found many times. The rearrangement uses TRBV3-1 and TRBJ1-5, with D maybe TRBD1 (6 bases). The CDR3 is 16 amino acids. V was cut by 3 bases and J by 4 bases, with 16 bases left in between. Germline values: CDR1 LGHDT, CDR2 YNNKEL (reference sequence). The CDR3 sequence: CASSHSFGGRNQPQHF. CDR3 sequence (DNA): TGTGCCAGCAGCCACTCTTTCGGGGGGCGTAATCAGCCCCAGCATTTT.

On this clonotype itself: Since a far larger clone is one base different, this is likely a read error. The chain employs TRBV7-2 and TRBJ2-1; 9 positions agree with TRBD2. V gave up 2 bases and J gave up 13 bases; unmatched junction bases: 12. This CDR3 comprises 15 residues. Germline assignment: CDR1 SGHTA and CDR2 FQGNSA. CDR3 in amino acids: CASSLSLAGLETQFF. CDR3 nucleotides: TGTGCCAGCAGCTTATCCCTAGCGGGGCTTGAGACCCAGTTCTTC.

The chain has TRBV5-1 and TRBJ2-7; no definite D call. V lost 6 bases and J lost 0, with 10 bases in between. The CDR3 has 13 residues. Per germline, CDR1 SGHRS and CDR2 YFSETQ. CDR3 coding DNA: TGCGCCAGCAACCCCGACACCTCCTACGAGCAGTACTTC. Its protein product is CASNPDTSYEQYF. Full variable domain (rest looked up from reference TRBV5-1 and TRBJ2-7): KAGVTQTPRYLIKTRGQQVTLSCSPISGHRSVSWYQQTPGQGLQFLFEYFSETQRNKGNFPGRFSGRQFSNSRSEMNVSTLELGDSALYLCASNPDTSYEQYFGPGTRLTVT.